This T cell receptor (beta chain) was identified in a study of cytomegalovirus exposure and HLA in healthy donors. The sample holds a few counts of this clone. Its cognate antigen is unknown. This CDR3 is built from 13 residues. CDR1 and CDR2 (germline): SNHLY, FYNNEI. Trimming removed 6 bases from V and 4 bases from J, with 12 bases in between. Vbeta (60) and Jbeta (13) primers were used in the PCR. The repertoire was sequenced with immunoSEQ multiplex PCR; TCRdb's copy has only in-frame clones and lacks some. The repertoire consists of around 140,000 clones, with 78% occurring once and the leading ten covering roughly 2.9%. Overall study findings and caveats: HLA alleles were associated with roughly 17,000 TCR beta sequences in a later analysis at 0.05 false discovery rate. A link between a missense DCLRE1C variant and TCR beta V- and J-gene trimming emerged from a later analysis.

The V call is TRBV2, the J call TRBJ1-2; D unclear. Input material: PBMCs. The source is a female donor in good health and CMV-seronegative. DNA for the CDR3: TGTGCCAGCAGCCGGAGGGTGGGCTATGGCTACACCTTC. Translated: CASSRRVGYGYTF.